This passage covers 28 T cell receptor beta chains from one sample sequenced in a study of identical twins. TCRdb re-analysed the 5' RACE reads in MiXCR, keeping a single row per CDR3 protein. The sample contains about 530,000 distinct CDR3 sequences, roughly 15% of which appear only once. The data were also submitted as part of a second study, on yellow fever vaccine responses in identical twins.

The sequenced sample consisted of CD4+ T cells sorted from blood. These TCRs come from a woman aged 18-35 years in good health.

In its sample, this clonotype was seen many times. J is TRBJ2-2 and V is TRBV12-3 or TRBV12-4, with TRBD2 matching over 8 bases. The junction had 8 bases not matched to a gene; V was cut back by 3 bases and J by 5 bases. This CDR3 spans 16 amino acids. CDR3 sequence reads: CASSFRTGGYTGELFF. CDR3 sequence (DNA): TGTGCCAGCAGTTTTCGTACGGGGGGGTATACCGGGGAGCTGTTTTTT.

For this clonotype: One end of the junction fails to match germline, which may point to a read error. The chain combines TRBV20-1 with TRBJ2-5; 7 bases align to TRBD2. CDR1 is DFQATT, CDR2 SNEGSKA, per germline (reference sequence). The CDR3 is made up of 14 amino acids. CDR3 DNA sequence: TGCAGTGCGGCACTGCGGGGGATCCAAGAGACCCAATACTTC. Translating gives CSAALRGIQETQYF.

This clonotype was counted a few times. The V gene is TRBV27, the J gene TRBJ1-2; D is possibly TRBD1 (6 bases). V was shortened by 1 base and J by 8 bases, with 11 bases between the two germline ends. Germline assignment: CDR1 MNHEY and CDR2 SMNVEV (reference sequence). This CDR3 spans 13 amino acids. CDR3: CASSLLQGGGYTF. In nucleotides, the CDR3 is TGTGCCAGCAGTTTATTACAGGGTGGAGGCTACACCTTC.

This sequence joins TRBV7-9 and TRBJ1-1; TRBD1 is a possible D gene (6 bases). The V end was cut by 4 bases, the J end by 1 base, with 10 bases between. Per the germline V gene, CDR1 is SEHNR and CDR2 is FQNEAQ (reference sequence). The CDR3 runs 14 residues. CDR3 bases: TGTGCCAGCAGCTCGTCGGGGGCGAACACTGAAGCTTTCTTT. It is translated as CASSSSGANTEAFF.

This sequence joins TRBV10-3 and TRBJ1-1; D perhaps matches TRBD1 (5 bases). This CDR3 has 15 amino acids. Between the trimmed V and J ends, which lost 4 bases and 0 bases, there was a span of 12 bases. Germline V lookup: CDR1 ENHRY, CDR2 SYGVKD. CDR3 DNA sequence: TGTGCCATCAGTGCAACAGGCGACCTGAACACTGAAGCTTTCTTT. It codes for CAISATGDLNTEAFF.

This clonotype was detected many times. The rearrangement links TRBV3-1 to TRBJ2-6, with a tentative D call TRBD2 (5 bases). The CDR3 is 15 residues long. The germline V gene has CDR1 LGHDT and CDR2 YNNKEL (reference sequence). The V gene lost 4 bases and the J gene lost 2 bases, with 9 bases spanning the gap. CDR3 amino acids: CASSLLEAGANVLTF. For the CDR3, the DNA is TGTGCCAGCAGCCTTCTGGAGGCTGGGGCCAACGTCCTGACTTTC.

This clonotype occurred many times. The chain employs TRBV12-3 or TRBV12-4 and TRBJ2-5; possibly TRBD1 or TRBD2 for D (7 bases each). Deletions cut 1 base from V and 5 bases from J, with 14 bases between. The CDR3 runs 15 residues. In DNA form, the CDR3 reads TGTGCCAGCAGTTTAGTTCTAGCGGACAGGGAGACCCAGTACTTC. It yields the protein CASSLVLADRETQYF.

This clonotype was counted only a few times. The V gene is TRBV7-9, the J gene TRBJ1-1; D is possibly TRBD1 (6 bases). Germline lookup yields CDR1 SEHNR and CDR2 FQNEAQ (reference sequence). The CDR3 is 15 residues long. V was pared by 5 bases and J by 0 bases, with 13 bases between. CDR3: CASSPGHPMNTEAFF. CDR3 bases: TGTGCCAGCAGCCCGGGACACCCGATGAACACTGAAGCTTTCTTT.

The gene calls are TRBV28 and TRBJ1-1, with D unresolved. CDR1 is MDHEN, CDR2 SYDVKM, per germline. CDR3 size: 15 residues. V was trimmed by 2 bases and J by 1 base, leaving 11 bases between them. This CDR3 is CASSLLGRANTEAFF. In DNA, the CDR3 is TGTGCCAGCAGTTTACTTGGACGAGCGAACACTGAAGCTTTCTTT.

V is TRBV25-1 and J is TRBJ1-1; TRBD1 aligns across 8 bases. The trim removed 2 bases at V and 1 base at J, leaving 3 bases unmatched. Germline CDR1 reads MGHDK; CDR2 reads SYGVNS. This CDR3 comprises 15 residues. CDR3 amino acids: CASSELDRANTEAFF. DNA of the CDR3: TGTGCCAGCAGTGAACTGGACAGGGCGAACACTGAAGCTTTCTTT. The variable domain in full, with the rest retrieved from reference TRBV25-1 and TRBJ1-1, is EADIYQTPRYLVIGTGKKITLECSQTMGHDKMYWYQQDPGMELHLIHYSYGVNSTEKGDLSSESTVSRIRTEHFPLTLESARPSHTSQYLCASSELDRANTEAFFGQGTRLTVV.

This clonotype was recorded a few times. This chain's CDR3 is CASSVHRDKKETQYF. DNA of the CDR3: TGTGCCAGCTCCGTTCACCGGGACAAGAAAGAGACCCAGTACTTC. The chain recombines TRBV7-6 with TRBJ2-5, with D maybe TRBD1 (6 bases). CDR1 is SGHVS, CDR2 FNYEAQ, per germline. This CDR3 comprises 15 residues. Trimming removed 8 bases from V and 3 bases from J, with 19 bases in between.

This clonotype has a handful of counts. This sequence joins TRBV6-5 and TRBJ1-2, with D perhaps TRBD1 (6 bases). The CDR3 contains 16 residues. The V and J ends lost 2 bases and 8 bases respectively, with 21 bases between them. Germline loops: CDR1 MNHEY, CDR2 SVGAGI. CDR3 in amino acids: CASSYRARGAGKGYTF. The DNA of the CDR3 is TGTGCCAGCAGTTACAGGGCCCGGGGGGCAGGGAAAGGCTACACCTTC.

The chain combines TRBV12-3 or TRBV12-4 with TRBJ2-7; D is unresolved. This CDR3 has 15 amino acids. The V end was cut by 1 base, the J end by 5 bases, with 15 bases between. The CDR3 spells CASSLGRWAGNEQYF. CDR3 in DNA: TGTGCCAGCAGTTTAGGGCGGTGGGCCGGCAACGAGCAGTACTTC.

The CDR3 loop is CASKRQGTVEQYF. The CDR3 DNA reads TGTGCCAGCAAACGACAGGGGACCGTCGAGCAGTACTTC. This chain uses TRBV6-1 with TRBJ2-7; 8 nucleotides match TRBD1. The V gene's germline CDR1 is MNHNS and CDR2 SASEGT. The CDR3 sequence is 13 residues long. V lost 7 bases and J lost 6; bases outside the gene matches: 8.

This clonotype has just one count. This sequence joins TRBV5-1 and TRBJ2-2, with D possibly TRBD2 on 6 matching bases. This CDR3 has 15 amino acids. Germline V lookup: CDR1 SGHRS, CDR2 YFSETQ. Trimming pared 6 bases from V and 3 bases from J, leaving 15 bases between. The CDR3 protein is CASTAGWPDTGELFF. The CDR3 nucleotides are TGCGCCAGCACGGCGGGGTGGCCCGACACCGGGGAGCTGTTTTTT.

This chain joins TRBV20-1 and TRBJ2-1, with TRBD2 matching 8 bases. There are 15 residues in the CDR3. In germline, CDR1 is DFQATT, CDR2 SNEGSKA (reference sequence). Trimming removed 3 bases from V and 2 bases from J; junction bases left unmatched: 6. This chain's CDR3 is CSARGSGIAYNEQFF. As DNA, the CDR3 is TGCAGTGCTAGGGGTAGCGGGATCGCCTACAATGAGCAGTTCTTC.

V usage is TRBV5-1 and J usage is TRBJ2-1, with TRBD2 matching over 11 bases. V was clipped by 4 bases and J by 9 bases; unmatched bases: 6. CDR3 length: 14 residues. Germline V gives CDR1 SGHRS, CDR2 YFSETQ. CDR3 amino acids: CASSPGTSGPEQFF. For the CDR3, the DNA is TGCGCCAGCAGCCCCGGGACTAGCGGACCTGAGCAGTTCTTC.

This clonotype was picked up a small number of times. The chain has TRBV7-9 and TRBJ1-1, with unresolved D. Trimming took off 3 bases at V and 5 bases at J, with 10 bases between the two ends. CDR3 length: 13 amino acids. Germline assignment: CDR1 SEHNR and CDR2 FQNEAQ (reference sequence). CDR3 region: CASSLWRGTEAFF. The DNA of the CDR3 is TGTGCCAGCAGCTTGTGGCGAGGGACTGAAGCTTTCTTT.

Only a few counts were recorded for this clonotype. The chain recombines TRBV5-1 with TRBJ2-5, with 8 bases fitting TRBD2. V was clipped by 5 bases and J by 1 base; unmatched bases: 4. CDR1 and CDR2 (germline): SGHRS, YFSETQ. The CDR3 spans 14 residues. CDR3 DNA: TGCGCCAGCAGAGGTAGCGGGATCCAAGAGACCCAGTACTTC. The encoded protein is CASRGSGIQETQYF.

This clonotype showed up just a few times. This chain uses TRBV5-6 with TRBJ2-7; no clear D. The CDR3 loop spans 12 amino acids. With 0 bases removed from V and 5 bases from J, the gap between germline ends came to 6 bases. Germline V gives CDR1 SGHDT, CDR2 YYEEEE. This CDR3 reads CASSLDRNEQYF. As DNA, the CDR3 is TGTGCCAGCAGCTTGGATCGAAACGAGCAGTACTTC. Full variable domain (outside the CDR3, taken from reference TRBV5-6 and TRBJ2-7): DAGVTQSPTHLIKTRGQQVTLRCSPKSGHDTVSWYQQALGQGPQFIFQYYEEEERQRGNFPDRFSGHQFPNYSSELNVNALLLGDSALYLCASSLDRNEQYFGPGTRLTVT.

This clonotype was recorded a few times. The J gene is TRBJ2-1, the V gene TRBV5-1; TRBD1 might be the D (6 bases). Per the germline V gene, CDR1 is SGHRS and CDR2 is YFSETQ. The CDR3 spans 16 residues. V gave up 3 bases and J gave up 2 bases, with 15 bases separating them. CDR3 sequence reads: CASSYPRTAPYNEQFF. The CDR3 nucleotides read TGCGCCAGCAGCTACCCGAGGACAGCCCCCTACAATGAGCAGTTCTTC.

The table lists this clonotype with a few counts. Written as DNA, the CDR3 is TGTGCCAGCTCACCACCTGGCCTAGCCAATGAGCAGTTCTTC. This gives the protein CASSPPGLANEQFF. The chain combines TRBV18 with TRBJ2-1; D possibly corresponds to TRBD2 (5 bases). Trimming pared 0 bases from V and 6 bases from J, leaving 9 bases between. Looked up from germline, CDR1 is KGHSH and CDR2 is LQKENI. CDR3 length equals 14 residues. Full variable domain (rest looked up from reference TRBV18 and TRBJ2-1): NAGVMQNPRHLVRRRGQEARLRCSPMKGHSHVYWYRQLPEEGLKFMVYLQKENIIDESGMPKERFSAEFPKEGPSILRIQQVVRGDSAAYFCASSPPGLANEQFFGPGTRLTVL.

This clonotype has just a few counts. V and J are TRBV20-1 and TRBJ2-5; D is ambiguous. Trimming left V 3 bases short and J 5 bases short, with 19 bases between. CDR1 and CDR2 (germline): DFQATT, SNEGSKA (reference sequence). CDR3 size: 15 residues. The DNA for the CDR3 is TGCAGTGCTAGGGTCCGGGCAGCTGGTAGGGAGACCCAGTACTTC. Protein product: CSARVRAAGRETQYF.

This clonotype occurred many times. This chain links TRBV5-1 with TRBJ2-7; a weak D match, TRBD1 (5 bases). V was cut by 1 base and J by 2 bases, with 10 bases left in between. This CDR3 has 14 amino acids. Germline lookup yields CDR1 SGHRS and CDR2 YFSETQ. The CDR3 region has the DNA TGCGCCAGCAGCTTGACAGGTACAACCTACGAGCAGTACTTC. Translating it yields CASSLTGTTYEQYF.

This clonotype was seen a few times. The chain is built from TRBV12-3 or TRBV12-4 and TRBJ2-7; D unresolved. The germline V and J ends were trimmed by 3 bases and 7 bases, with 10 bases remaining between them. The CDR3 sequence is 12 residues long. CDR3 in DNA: TGTGCCAGCAGTTTCCCTATGGGGGAGCAGTACTTC. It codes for CASSFPMGEQYF.

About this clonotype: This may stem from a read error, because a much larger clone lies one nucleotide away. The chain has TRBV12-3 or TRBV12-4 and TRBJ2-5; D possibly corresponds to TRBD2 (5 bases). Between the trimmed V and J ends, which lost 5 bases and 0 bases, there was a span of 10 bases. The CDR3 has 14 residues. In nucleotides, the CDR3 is TGTGCCAGCAGTACCCGGAGGTACCAAGAGACCCAGTACTTC. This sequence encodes CASSTRRYQETQYF.

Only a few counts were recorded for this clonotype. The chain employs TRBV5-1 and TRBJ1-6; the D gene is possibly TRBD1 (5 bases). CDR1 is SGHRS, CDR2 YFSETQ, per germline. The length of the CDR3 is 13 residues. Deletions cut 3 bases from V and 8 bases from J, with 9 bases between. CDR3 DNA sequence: TGCGCCAGCAGCTCGGACATTCATTCACCCCTCCACTTT. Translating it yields CASSSDIHSPLHF.

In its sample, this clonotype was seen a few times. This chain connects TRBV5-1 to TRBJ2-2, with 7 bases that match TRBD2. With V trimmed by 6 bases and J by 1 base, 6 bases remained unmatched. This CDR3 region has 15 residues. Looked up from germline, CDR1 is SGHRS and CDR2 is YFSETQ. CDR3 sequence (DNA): TGCGCCAGCATCCCAGCTAGCGGGAACACCGGGGAGCTGTTTTTT. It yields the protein CASIPASGNTGELFF.